This TCR beta chain was documented in a study of molecular identifiers for immune sequencing clone quantification. The CDR3 is 15 residues long. V was pared by 5 bases and J by 2 bases, with 16 bases between. Germline values: CDR1 SEHNR, CDR2 FQNEAQ (reference sequence). Overall study findings and caveats: Whereas clones above 20 RNA copies held under 1% of naive-cell molecules, they held over 98% of effector molecules.

Details on this clonotype: Its antigen is not identified.

Naive CD8 T cells underwent sorting with the CD8+CD4-CCR7+CD45RA+ definition. The authors built bulk TCR libraries by previously described methods with listed TCR primers. TCRdb reprocessed the PCR reads via MiXCR and lists one record per CDR3 protein. The sample has 550,000 to 750,000 distinct CDR3 sequences, 20% seen once. The chain combines TRBV7-9 with TRBJ2-7; D is possibly TRBD1 (8 bases). This receptor was identified in a human donor in good health. Some libraries in this study had Jurkat cell RNA spiked in. What was sequenced was naive CD8+ T cells from blood, with Jurkat cell RNA spiked in. Subset: FACS-sorted CD8+CD4-CCR7+CD45RA+ naive T cells. The CDR3 DNA follows: TGTGCCAGCAGCCCCAACAGGGGGGGGCCCTACGAGCAGTACTTC. This translates into CASSPNRGGPYEQYF.